These T cell receptor beta chains were read from a single sample in a study of CD8+ T cells in alopecia areata. Generated by immunoSEQ multiplex PCR, the TCRdb table keeps only in-frame clones and is missing some. The repertoire includes about 260,000 clones, 60% of them detected once, and 0.8% to 1% sits in the top ten. This specimen was CD4+ T cells sorted from blood, taken between weeks 51 and 54, from a patient treated with tofacitinib. These receptors all come from a human donor with alopecia areata. Both conserved end residues are part of each CDR3. The D gene is left open where the match is weak. Size is omitted from some rows. Given values are once, few, many or a class for expanded clones.

d_gene	abundance	v_gene	j_gene	CDR3aa	CDR3nt
NA	NA	TRBV11-1	TRBJ2-5	CASSMDIHQETQYF	TGTGCCAGCAGCATGGACATTCACCAAGAGACCCAGTACTTC
TRBD1	few	TRBV6-6	TRBJ1-2	CASSPGDRSYTF	TGTGCCAGCAGTCCCGGGGACAGAAGCTACACCTTC
TRBD1	NA	TRBV25-1	TRBJ1-2	CASRETGRGYTF	TGTGCCAGCAGAGAGACAGGGAGGGGCTACACCTTC
TRBD1	few	TRBV29-1	TRBJ2-7	CSVWGQSTSYEQYF	TGCAGCGTTTGGGGACAGAGTACCTCCTACGAGCAGTACTTC
NA	NA	TRBV27	TRBJ1-5	CASSSWDSNQPQHF	TGTGCCAGCAGTTCATGGGATAGCAATCAGCCCCAGCATTTT
NA	NA	TRBV7-9	TRBJ1-1	CASSLAGNTEAFF	TGTGCCAGCAGCTTAGCAGGGAACACTGAAGCTTTCTTT
TRBD2	NA	TRBV7-9	TRBJ2-3	CASSLLAGVTDTQYF	TGTGCCAGCAGCCTACTAGCGGGGGTGACAGATACGCAGTATTTT
NA	NA	TRBV7-8	TRBJ2-3	CASSLIRDPFSTQYF	TGTGCCAGCAGCCTAATCCGGGACCCCTTCAGTACGCAGTATTTT
TRBD1	few	TRBV7-9	TRBJ1-2	CASETGRGPGYTF	TGTGCCAGCGAAACGGGCAGGGGGCCTGGCTACACCTTC
NA	few	TRBV5-1	TRBJ2-3	CASSLDFVPDTQYF	TGCGCCAGCAGCTTGGACTTCGTTCCAGATACGCAGTATTTT
NA	few	TRBV15	TRBJ2-6	CATSRERGSGANVLTF	TGTGCCACCAGCAGAGAACGGGGTTCTGGGGCCAACGTCCTGACTTTC
NA	NA	TRBV6-5	TRBJ1-2	CASRRRQGMGGYTF	TGTGCCAGCCGGAGACGGCAGGGAATGGGTGGCTACACCTTC
NA	few	TRBV30	TRBJ1-1	CAWQGRMNTEAFF	TGTGCCTGGCAGGGGAGAATGAACACTGAAGCTTTCTTT
NA	NA	TRBV19	TRBJ2-7	CASSWRVEGEQYF	TGTGCCAGTAGCTGGAGGGTTGAAGGCGAGCAGTACTTC
NA	NA	TRBV5-6	TRBJ2-1	CASSSQNYNEQFF	TGTGCCAGCAGCTCGCAGAACTACAATGAGCAGTTCTTC
NA	few	TRBV5-1	TRBJ2-5	CASSVGQLQETQYF	TGCGCCAGCAGCGTGGGACAACTCCAAGAGACCCAGTACTTC
TRBD1	NA	TRBV5-1	TRBJ1-2	CASSFYLDRGYGYTF	TGCGCCAGCAGCTTCTACCTGGACAGGGGGTATGGCTACACCTTC
NA	NA	TRBV11-2	TRBJ1-4	CASSPDSEGIKLFF	TGTGCCAGCAGCCCGGATTCGGAGGGCATAAAACTGTTTTTT
NA	few	TRBV27	TRBJ2-7	CASSPGQGRSYEQYF	TGTGCCAGCAGTCCTGGGCAGGGAAGAAGCTACGAGCAGTACTTC
NA	few	TRBV7-2	TRBJ1-3	CASSPRRSGGNTIYF	TGTGCCAGCAGCCCACGGAGATCGGGGGGAAACACCATATATTTT
TRBD1	NA	TRBV2	TRBJ2-7	CASRPRTGYDEQYF	TGTGCCAGCAGGCCCCGGACAGGGTACGACGAGCAGTACTTC
NA	NA	TRBV29-1	TRBJ1-1	CSVREFPRAFF	TGCAGCGTTCGGGAATTCCCTAGAGCTTTCTTT
TRBD1	NA	TRBV29-1	TRBJ1-1	CSAGQGGTTEAFF	TGCAGCGCCGGACAGGGTGGAACCACTGAAGCTTTCTTT
NA	few	TRBV29-1	TRBJ1-2	CSVYFRTNYGYTF	TGCAGCGTTTACTTCAGGACCAACTATGGCTACACCTTC
NA	NA	TRBV29-1	TRBJ2-5	CSVIGLAETQYF	TGCAGCGTCATCGGACTGGCGGAGACCCAGTACTTC
NA	NA	TRBV29-1	TRBJ1-1	CSVDHRVNTEAFF	TGCAGCGTCGACCACAGGGTGAACACTGAAGCTTTCTTT
NA	few	TRBV2	TRBJ1-2	CASMASKVGYTF	TGTGCCAGCATGGCATCAAAAGTCGGCTACACCTTC
TRBD1	NA	TRBV7-3	TRBJ2-3	CASSFTTGGRTDTQYF	TGTGCCAGCAGTTTTACGACAGGGGGCCGCACAGATACGCAGTATTTT
NA	NA	TRBV5-4	TRBJ2-1	CASSQRESYNEQFF	TGTGCCAGCAGCCAAAGGGAGTCCTACAATGAGCAGTTCTTC
NA	NA	TRBV2	TRBJ1-2	CASSEGGYGYTF	TGTGCCAGCAGTGAAGGGGGCTATGGCTACACCTTC
NA	NA	TRBV29-1	TRBJ1-5	CSVVVGLGQPQHF	TGCAGCGTTGTTGTGGGTCTGGGGCAGCCCCAGCATTTT
TRBD2	few	TRBV10-3	TRBJ2-7	CATRGLAGGRSSYEQYF	TGTGCCACTCGCGGACTAGCGGGGGGGCGCAGCTCCTACGAGCAGTACTTC
NA	many	TRBV6-1	TRBJ2-5	CASSDGRGRQETQYF	TGTGCCAGCAGCGACGGCAGGGGACGTCAAGAGACCCAGTACTTC
NA	few	TRBV6-5	TRBJ1-2	CASSYGGNGYTF	TGTGCCAGCAGTTACGGAGGGAATGGCTACACCTTC
NA	NA	TRBV5-6	TRBJ2-3	CASWMERGTDTQYF	TGTGCCAGCTGGATGGAGCGGGGCACAGATACGCAGTATTTT
TRBD1	NA	TRBV7-2	TRBJ1-2	CASSRGGAVNYGYTF	TGTGCCAGCAGCCGAGGGGGCGCGGTTAACTATGGCTACACCTTC
TRBD1	NA	TRBV25-1	TRBJ1-2	CASSLTLQGVGYTF	TGTGCCAGCAGTTTAACTCTCCAGGGGGTTGGCTACACCTTC
NA	few	TRBV4-1	TRBJ2-3	CASSPGDLGLTYRTDTQYF	TGCGCCAGCAGCCCAGGGGATCTAGGGTTAACTTACCGCACAGATACGCAGTATTTT
NA	NA	TRBV7-2	TRBJ1-2	CASSLVQNYGYTF	TGTGCCAGCAGCTTAGTTCAGAACTATGGCTACACCTTC
NA	NA	TRBV4-2	TRBJ2-5	CASSETAGRMETQYF	TGTGCCAGCAGCGAGACGGCAGGGAGGATGGAGACCCAGTACTTC
NA	NA	TRBV5-1	TRBJ2-5	CASSLAAGKTQYF	TGCGCCAGCAGCTTGGCCGCGGGGAAGACCCAGTACTTC